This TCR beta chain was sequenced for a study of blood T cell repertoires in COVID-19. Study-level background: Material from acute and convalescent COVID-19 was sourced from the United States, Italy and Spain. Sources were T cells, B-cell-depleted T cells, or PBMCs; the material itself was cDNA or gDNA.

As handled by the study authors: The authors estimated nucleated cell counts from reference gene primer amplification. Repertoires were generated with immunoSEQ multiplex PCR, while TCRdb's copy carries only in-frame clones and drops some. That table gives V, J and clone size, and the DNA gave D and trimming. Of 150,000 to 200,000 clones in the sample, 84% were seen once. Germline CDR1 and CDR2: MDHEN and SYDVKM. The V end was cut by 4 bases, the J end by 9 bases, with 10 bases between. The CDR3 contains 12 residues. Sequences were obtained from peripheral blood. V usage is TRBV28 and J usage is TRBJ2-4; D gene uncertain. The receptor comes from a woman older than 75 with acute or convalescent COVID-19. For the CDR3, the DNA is TGTGCCAGCAGTTCAGGTTTAGGCATTCAGTACTTC. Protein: CASSSGLGIQYF.